A selection of T cell receptor beta chains follows, all from one sample in a study of blood T cell repertoires in COVID-19. TCRdb's table, derived via immunoSEQ multiplex PCR, lists solely in-frame clones and lacks some. This sample has approximately 170,000 clones, with 80% to 90% found just once. The sample taken for sequencing was peripheral blood. The receptors derive from a young man who had recovered from COVID-19. Each CDR3 is given with its conserved first and last residue. A D gene is named only where the DNA matches it firmly. Only some rows state a clone size, as once, few, many or a class for expanded clones.

D: TRBD1; size: -; length: 17; J: TRBJ2-7; V: TRBV7-9; DNA: TGTGCCAGCAGCGCTGGGACAGGGGGCCTTTTCTCCTACGAGCAGTACTTC; CDR3: CASSAGTGGLFSYEQYF
D: TRBD1; size: -; length: 19; J: TRBJ2-5; V: TRBV5-1; DNA: TGCGCCAGCAGCTTGGACCGGGACAGGGGGAATGTAGGCCAAGAGACCCAGTACTTC; CDR3: CASSLDRDRGNVGQETQYF
D: TRBD1; size: -; length: 14; J: TRBJ2-5; V: TRBV5-4; DNA: TGTGCCAGCAGCCCCGACAGGGGCGGGGAGACCCAGTACTTC; CDR3: CASSPDRGGETQYF
D: -; size: -; length: 14; J: TRBJ2-5; V: TRBV28; DNA: TGTGCCAGCAGTTCCGGACAGCTTCAAGAGACCCAGTACTTC; CDR3: CASSSGQLQETQYF
D: -; size: -; length: 15; J: TRBJ1-1; V: TRBV11-1; DNA: TGTGCCAGCAGCTTAGATCCAGGGAGGGGCACTGAAGCTTTCTTT; CDR3: CASSLDPGRGTEAFF
D: TRBD1; size: -; length: 13; J: TRBJ1-2; V: TRBV9; DNA: TGTGCCAGCAGCGTCCCGCAGACAGGGGGCTACACCTTC; CDR3: CASSVPQTGGYTF
D: TRBD1; size: -; length: 17; J: TRBJ2-2; V: TRBV4-3; DNA: TGCGCCAGCAGCCAAGATCACAGGGGGCTTTGGACCGGGGAGCTGTTTTTT; CDR3: CASSQDHRGLWTGELFF
D: TRBD2; size: -; length: 15; J: TRBJ2-1; V: TRBV7-2; DNA: TGTGCCAGCAGCCCTAGCGGGACTTCCTACAATGAGCAGTTCTTC; CDR3: CASSPSGTSYNEQFF
D: -; size: -; length: 15; J: TRBJ2-2; V: TRBV5-8; DNA: TGTGCCAGCAGCTTGGGGGGACAAATCACCGGGGAGCTGTTTTTT; CDR3: CASSLGGQITGELFF
D: -; size: -; length: 12; J: TRBJ2-5; V: TRBV12-3/TRBV12-4; DNA: TGTGCCAGCAGTCGCGAGAGTTCGGCCCAGTACTTC; CDR3: CASSRESSAQYF
D: -; size: -; length: 15; J: TRBJ2-2; V: TRBV5-1; DNA: TGCGCCAGCAGTACCGGGACAACGAACACCGGGGAGCTGTTTTTT; CDR3: CASSTGTTNTGELFF
D: TRBD1; size: -; length: 13; J: TRBJ1-2; V: TRBV7-9; DNA: TGTGCCAGCAGCTCGGACAGGGACTATGGCTACACCTTC; CDR3: CASSSDRDYGYTF
D: -; size: -; length: 13; J: TRBJ2-3; V: TRBV4-3; DNA: TGCGCCAGCAGCCAAGGGGGCGGAGATACGCAGTATTTT; CDR3: CASSQGGGDTQYF
D: TRBD1; size: -; length: 14; J: TRBJ2-5; V: TRBV7-9; DNA: TGTGCCAGCAGTCCGGACAGGGGACAAGAGACCCAGTACTTC; CDR3: CASSPDRGQETQYF
D: -; size: once; length: 14; J: TRBJ2-4; V: TRBV6-2/TRBV6-3; DNA: TGTGCCAGCAGTCCCAGCGGGGCCAAAAACATTCAGTACTTC; CDR3: CASSPSGAKNIQYF
D: TRBD1; size: -; length: 16; J: TRBJ1-1; V: TRBV3-1/TRBV3-2; DNA: TGTGCCAGCAGCCAAGAGGGGCAGGGGGGTTTGGCTGAAGCTTTCTTT; CDR3: CASSQEGQGGLAEAFF
D: -; size: -; length: 14; J: TRBJ2-2; V: TRBV30; DNA: TGTGCCTGGAGTGTCGGAGTTCCGGCCGGGGAGCTGTTTTTT; CDR3: CAWSVGVPAGELFF
D: -; size: -; length: 14; J: TRBJ2-1; V: TRBV7-2; DNA: TGTGCCAGCAGCTTAGATCAGGGCTACAATGAGCAGTTCTTC; CDR3: CASSLDQGYNEQFF